These 5 T cell receptor beta chains share one sample of origin, sequenced in a study of PD-L1 blockade in urothelial cancer. Assay used: immunoSEQ multiplex PCR; TCRdb lists only in-frame clones, some missing. The sample contains 55,000 to 70,000 clones, approximately 80% of which appear only once. The sample in question was PBMCs, obtained around atezolizumab (anti-PD-L1) treatment. The origin of the receptors is a man in his sixties or seventies with urothelial cancer.

V usage is TRBV2 and J usage is TRBJ1-5, with a tentative D call TRBD1 (5 bases). CDR3 length equals 17 residues. Trimming took off 2 bases at V and 3 bases at J, with 17 bases between the two ends. The V gene's germline CDR1 is SNHLY and CDR2 FYNNEI. CDR3 sequence (DNA): TGTGCCAGCAGTGAAACCGGGGGACGGCCCTACAATCAGCCCCAGCATTTT. Translating gives CASSETGGRPYNQPQHF.

CDR3 coding DNA: TGTGCCAGCAGCCCAAGAGGGACTAACTATGGCTACACCTTC. It encodes CASSPRGTNYGYTF. The V gene is TRBV28, the J gene TRBJ1-2; D remains unclear. V was trimmed by 6 bases and J by 0 bases, leaving 11 bases between them. This CDR3 has 14 amino acids. Germline loops: CDR1 MDHEN, CDR2 SYDVKM.

The chain has TRBV5-1 and TRBJ2-5; D is perhaps TRBD2 (5 bases). Per germline, CDR1 SGHRS and CDR2 YFSETQ. V was pared by 0 bases and J by 5 bases, with 11 bases between. The CDR3 sequence is 14 residues long. CDR3 DNA: TGCGCCAGCAGCTTGGTCGGGGATTGGGAGACCCAGTACTTC. Protein sequence: CASSLVGDWETQYF.

The genes are TRBV29-1 and TRBJ2-3, with 10 bases matching TRBD1. Germline V lookup: CDR1 SQVTM, CDR2 ANQGSEA. The CDR3 is made up of 15 amino acids. Trimming cost V 3 bases and J 1 base; bases outside gene matches: 4. CDR3: CSVEGGTGGTDTQYF. The CDR3 DNA reads TGCAGCGTTGAGGGCGGGACAGGGGGCACAGATACGCAGTATTTT.

The chain uses TRBV5-6 and TRBJ1-5; 9 bases are shared with TRBD1. V trimming: 4 bases; J trimming: 0 bases; junction bases outside the gene matches: 2. This CDR3 is built from 15 residues. Germline loops: CDR1 SGHDT, CDR2 YYEEEE. CDR3 in amino acids: CASSRTGDSNQPQHF. DNA of the CDR3: TGTGCCAGCAGCCGGACAGGGGATAGCAATCAGCCCCAGCATTTT.